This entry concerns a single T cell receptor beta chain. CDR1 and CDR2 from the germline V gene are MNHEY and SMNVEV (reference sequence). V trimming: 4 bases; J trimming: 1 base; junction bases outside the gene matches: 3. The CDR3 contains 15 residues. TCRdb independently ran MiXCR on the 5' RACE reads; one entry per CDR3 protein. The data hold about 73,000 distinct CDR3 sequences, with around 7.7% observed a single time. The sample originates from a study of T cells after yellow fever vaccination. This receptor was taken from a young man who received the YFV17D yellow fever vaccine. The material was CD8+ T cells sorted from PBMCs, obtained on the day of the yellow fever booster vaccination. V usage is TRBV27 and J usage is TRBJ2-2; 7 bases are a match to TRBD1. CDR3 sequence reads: CASSWGQLNTGELFF. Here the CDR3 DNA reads TGTGCCAGCAGTTGGGGACAGCTGAACACCGGGGAGCTGTTTTTT.